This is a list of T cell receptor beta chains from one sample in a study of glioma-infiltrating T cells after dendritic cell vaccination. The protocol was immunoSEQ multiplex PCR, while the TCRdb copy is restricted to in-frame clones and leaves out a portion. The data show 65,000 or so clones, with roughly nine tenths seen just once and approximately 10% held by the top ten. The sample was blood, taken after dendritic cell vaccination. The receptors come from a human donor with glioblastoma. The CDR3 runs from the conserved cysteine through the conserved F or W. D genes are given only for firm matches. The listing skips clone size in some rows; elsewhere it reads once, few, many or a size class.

CDR3 DNA: TGTGCCAGCAGTTCTCAAAAGGGGGGGAGGTCTGAAGCTTTCTTT; CDR3 protein: CASSSQKGGRSEAFF; clone size: -; D gene: -; V gene: TRBV27; J gene: TRBJ1-1
CDR3 DNA: TGTGCCAGCAGGACAGGGACCGGGGCCAACGTCCTGACTTTC; CDR3 protein: CASRTGTGANVLTF; clone size: -; D gene: TRBD1; V gene: TRBV6-1; J gene: TRBJ2-6
CDR3 DNA: TGTGCCAGTAGTATCACAGGGGGCAATCAGCCCCAGCATTTT; CDR3 protein: CASSITGGNQPQHF; clone size: -; D gene: TRBD1; V gene: TRBV19; J gene: TRBJ1-5
CDR3 DNA: TGCGCCAGCAGCTTGGATTGGGGACAGGGCTATGGCTACACCTTC; CDR3 protein: CASSLDWGQGYGYTF; clone size: -; D gene: TRBD1; V gene: TRBV5-1; J gene: TRBJ1-2
CDR3 DNA: TGTGCCAGCAGCTTAGTTTTATACAGGGGGCGTTCACCCCTCCACTTT; CDR3 protein: CASSLVLYRGRSPLHF; clone size: -; D gene: TRBD1; V gene: TRBV7-6; J gene: TRBJ1-6
CDR3 DNA: TGTGCCAGCAGCCCACAAACGGTCGAGGATCAGCCCCAGCATTTT; CDR3 protein: CASSPQTVEDQPQHF; clone size: -; D gene: -; V gene: TRBV6-5; J gene: TRBJ1-5
CDR3 DNA: TGTGCCAGCTCTGGGAGGAACACTGAAGCTTTCTTT; CDR3 protein: CASSGRNTEAFF; clone size: few; D gene: -; V gene: TRBV6-5; J gene: TRBJ1-1
CDR3 DNA: TGTGCCAGTAGATCGGGGGGCACAGATACGCAGTATTTT; CDR3 protein: CASRSGGTDTQYF; clone size: -; D gene: -; V gene: TRBV19; J gene: TRBJ2-3
CDR3 DNA: TGTGCCAGCTCACCGGACAGAAACTATGGCTACACCTTC; CDR3 protein: CASSPDRNYGYTF; clone size: few; D gene: -; V gene: TRBV18; J gene: TRBJ1-2
CDR3 DNA: TGCGCCAGCAGCCCCAGACAGGGGTATGACTATGGCTACACCTTC; CDR3 protein: CASSPRQGYDYGYTF; clone size: -; D gene: TRBD1; V gene: TRBV5-1; J gene: TRBJ1-2
CDR3 DNA: TGTGCCATCAGTGAGTCATCAACAGCTGGGGCCAACGTCCTGACTTTC; CDR3 protein: CAISESSTAGANVLTF; clone size: once; D gene: -; V gene: TRBV10-3; J gene: TRBJ2-6
CDR3 DNA: TGTGCCAGCAGCCCCAGTATTCGGACAACACAAGAGACCCAGTACTTC; CDR3 protein: CASSPSIRTTQETQYF; clone size: -; D gene: -; V gene: TRBV11-3; J gene: TRBJ2-5
CDR3 DNA: TGTGCCAGCGTTTCAGGGGGCAAGAATTCACCCCTCCACTTT; CDR3 protein: CASVSGGKNSPLHF; clone size: -; D gene: TRBD1; V gene: TRBV2; J gene: TRBJ1-6
CDR3 DNA: TGCAGCGTTGAGCAGGGTATTTGGGGCGATGGCTACACCTTC; CDR3 protein: CSVEQGIWGDGYTF; clone size: -; D gene: -; V gene: TRBV29-1; J gene: TRBJ1-2
CDR3 DNA: TGTGCCAGCAGTGGAAAGAGGGCCTATGAAAAACTGTTTTTT; CDR3 protein: CASSGKRAYEKLFF; clone size: -; D gene: -; V gene: TRBV2; J gene: TRBJ1-4
CDR3 DNA: TGTGCCAGCATCCCCCCGGGACAGACGAACACCGGGGAGCTGTTTTTT; CDR3 protein: CASIPPGQTNTGELFF; clone size: once; D gene: TRBD1; V gene: TRBV7-2; J gene: TRBJ2-2
CDR3 DNA: TGCGCCAGCAGTGAAGGGACTAGAGATCATGAGACCCAGTACTTC; CDR3 protein: CASSEGTRDHETQYF; clone size: -; D gene: TRBD2; V gene: TRBV10-1; J gene: TRBJ2-5
CDR3 DNA: TGTGCCAGCAGCAAAGCTGGCGGGGGGATAACCTACGAGCAGTACTTC; CDR3 protein: CASSKAGGGITYEQYF; clone size: -; D gene: -; V gene: TRBV21-1; J gene: TRBJ2-7
CDR3 DNA: TGTGCCAGCAGCGCGTCGACCCCGGGGCCCCAGCATTTT; CDR3 protein: CASSASTPGPQHF; clone size: -; D gene: -; V gene: TRBV11-3; J gene: TRBJ1-5
CDR3 DNA: TGTGCCAGCAGTTCGGGGGGCTCTAACACCGGGGAGCTGTTTTTT; CDR3 protein: CASSSGGSNTGELFF; clone size: -; D gene: -; V gene: TRBV5-6; J gene: TRBJ2-2
CDR3 DNA: TGTGCCTGGAGTGTACGGGGCGGACAGGGTGAAGGCTACACCTTC; CDR3 protein: CAWSVRGGQGEGYTF; clone size: -; D gene: TRBD1; V gene: TRBV30; J gene: TRBJ1-2
CDR3 DNA: TGCAGCGTCGAACAGGGCTCTATGGCAGATACGCAGTATTTT; CDR3 protein: CSVEQGSMADTQYF; clone size: -; D gene: -; V gene: TRBV29-1; J gene: TRBJ2-3
CDR3 DNA: TGTGCCAGCAGCGAGGACAGGGCGCAGACCGGGGAGCTGTTTTTT; CDR3 protein: CASSEDRAQTGELFF; clone size: -; D gene: TRBD1; V gene: TRBV5-4; J gene: TRBJ2-2
CDR3 DNA: TGCGCCAGCAGCGTCCAGGGGGACGGCTACACCTTC; CDR3 protein: CASSVQGDGYTF; clone size: once; D gene: TRBD1; V gene: TRBV5-1; J gene: TRBJ1-2
CDR3 DNA: TGTGCCAGCAGTTACAACACAGGGGTTACTTTCTTT; CDR3 protein: CASSYNTGVTFF; clone size: few; D gene: TRBD1; V gene: TRBV6-5; J gene: TRBJ1-1
CDR3 DNA: TGTGCCAGCAGTTACTCGAATTTAGCGGGAGTAGATACGCAGTATTTT; CDR3 protein: CASSYSNLAGVDTQYF; clone size: -; D gene: TRBD2; V gene: TRBV6-5; J gene: TRBJ2-3
CDR3 DNA: TGTGCCAGCAGTGCGGGGACAGAGCACAGCACAGATACGCAGTATTTT; CDR3 protein: CASSAGTEHSTDTQYF; clone size: -; D gene: TRBD1; V gene: TRBV2; J gene: TRBJ2-3
CDR3 DNA: TGTGCCACCGATGACACGAACACTGAAGCTTTCTTT; CDR3 protein: CATDDTNTEAFF; clone size: -; D gene: -; V gene: TRBV10-3; J gene: TRBJ1-1
CDR3 DNA: TGTGCCAGCAGCCTGCGGGCCAAAAACATTCAGTACTTC; CDR3 protein: CASSLRAKNIQYF; clone size: once; D gene: -; V gene: TRBV27; J gene: TRBJ2-4
CDR3 DNA: TGTGCCACTACCAGGGGGGAACAGGGGACTGAAGCTTTCTTT; CDR3 protein: CATTRGEQGTEAFF; clone size: -; D gene: TRBD1; V gene: TRBV6-5; J gene: TRBJ1-1
CDR3 DNA: TGTGCCAGCAGTGAACTTGTCCTAGCGGATCTCCCCGGGGAGCTGTTTTTT; CDR3 protein: CASSELVLADLPGELFF; clone size: -; D gene: TRBD2; V gene: TRBV2; J gene: TRBJ2-2
CDR3 DNA: TGTGCCAGCAGCTTAGTTTTCGGACAGGGAGGTGGCTACACCTTC; CDR3 protein: CASSLVFGQGGGYTF; clone size: -; D gene: TRBD1; V gene: TRBV7-2; J gene: TRBJ1-2
CDR3 DNA: TGCGCCAGCAGCCAAGGAGTGGGGGGGTGGAACACTGAAGCTTTCTTT; CDR3 protein: CASSQGVGGWNTEAFF; clone size: -; D gene: -; V gene: TRBV4-1; J gene: TRBJ1-1
CDR3 DNA: TGTGCCAGCAGTAGCGGGACTTCCTACAATGAGCAGTTCTTC; CDR3 protein: CASSSGTSYNEQFF; clone size: -; D gene: TRBD2; V gene: TRBV6-5; J gene: TRBJ2-1
CDR3 DNA: TGTGCCAGCAGTTCACAGGGGGGGGGAGTCTATGGCTACACCTTC; CDR3 protein: CASSSQGGGVYGYTF; clone size: once; D gene: TRBD1; V gene: TRBV6-5; J gene: TRBJ1-2